This T cell receptor (beta chain) was sequenced in a study of identifying expanded T cells in peripheral blood. Repertoires were generated with immunoSEQ multiplex PCR, while TCRdb's copy carries only in-frame clones and drops some. The sample holds 50,000 to 75,000 clones, about four fifths seen once. The V gene lost 2 bases and the J gene lost 0 bases, with 7 bases spanning the gap. This CDR3 has 13 residues. The germline CDR1 and CDR2 sequences are GTSNPN and SVGIG (reference sequence). The sequence was obtained from a person between 18 and 75 years old in good health. This chain connects TRBV30 to TRBJ1-1; D is unclear. The specimen was blood. The CDR3 region has the DNA TGTGCCTGGAGTCGCCAAGTGAACACTGAAGCTTTCTTT. Translating gives CAWSRQVNTEAFF.